Presented here are 3 T cell receptor beta chains from one specimen sequenced in a study of OX40 agonist ivuxolimab in advanced cancers. Library prep was done by the immunoSEQ multiplex PCR assay. As stored in TCRdb, this immuneACCESS dataset retains in-frame rearrangements with V and J assigned. A fraction of the clones does not appear; measured against another copy, unresolved V genes explain less than half of the discrepancy, and the remainder lacks a known reason. In all, the sample holds tens of thousands of clones, and 75% to 85% of those were seen once. The leading ten clones occupy more than 1% of the sample. The source material was CD4+ or CD8+ T cells sorted from blood, sampled in a trial of the OX40 agonist ivuxolimab. Receptors were obtained from an adult with an advanced solid tumor such as melanoma, head and neck, liver or kidney cancer.

This chain joins TRBV6-8 and TRBJ2-7; TRBD1 agrees at 7 bases. This CDR3 spans 14 amino acids. After removal of 3 bases from V and 1 base from J, the junction contained 3 bases not matched to a gene. Germline V gene data show CDR1 as MNHGY and CDR2 as SAAAGT. The CDR3 DNA reads TGTGCCAGCAGTTATGGGGACAGATCCTACGAGCAGTACTTC. It encodes CASSYGDRSYEQYF.

The gene calls are TRBV10-2 and TRBJ2-2; D unclear. This CDR3 is 15 amino acids long. Germline values: CDR1 WSHSY, CDR2 SAAADI. The ends were cut back, 5 bases at V and 8 bases at J, with 18 bases in the middle. CDR3 residues: CASSTALTVGGELFF. CDR3 DNA: TGCGCCAGCAGTACGGCCCTCACAGTTGGAGGGGAGCTGTTTTTT.

The table lists this clone with a few counts. V is TRBV5-5 and J is TRBJ2-5; 7 bases map to TRBD2. The trim removed 5 bases at V and 2 bases at J, leaving 12 bases unmatched. Germline CDR1 and CDR2: SGHKS and YYEKEE (reference sequence). The CDR3 extends over 16 amino acids. CDR3 nucleotide sequence: TGTGCCAGCAGTAAAAGCGGGGTTGAGTGGCAAGAGACCCAGTACTTC. Its protein product is CASSKSGVEWQETQYF.